Shown below are 12 T cell receptor beta chains from a single sample sequenced in a study of OX40 agonist ivuxolimab in advanced cancers. Repertoires were generated with immunoSEQ multiplex PCR, while TCRdb's copy carries only in-frame clones and drops some. The sample holds roughly 89,000 clones, 84% seen once. The sample consisted of CD4+ or CD8+ T cells sorted from blood, taken in a trial of the OX40 agonist ivuxolimab. The receptor source for this set is an adult with an advanced solid tumor such as melanoma, head and neck, liver or kidney cancer.

The chain joins TRBV7-9 to TRBJ2-1, with D possibly TRBD2 on 5 matching bases. This CDR3 region has 16 residues. V shed 3 bases and J shed 0 bases, with 12 bases lying between them. Germline CDR1 and CDR2: SEHNR and FQNEAQ (reference sequence). CDR3 loop: CASSFDYWSSYNEQFF. CDR3 in DNA: TGTGCCAGCAGCTTCGACTACTGGAGCTCCTACAATGAGCAGTTCTTC.

This rearrangement joins TRBV5-1 to TRBJ1-3; tentatively, D is TRBD1 (6 bases). Trimming cost V 3 bases and J 0 bases, with 7 bases left between them. The CDR3 consists of 14 residues. Germline V gene data show CDR1 as SGHRS and CDR2 as YFSETQ. Here the CDR3 reads CASSWDNSGNTIYF. CDR3 nucleotides: TGCGCCAGCAGCTGGGACAACTCTGGAAACACCATATATTTT.

This clone was seen a few times. The J gene is TRBJ1-2, the V gene TRBV7-3, with unresolved D. The V end lost 4 bases, the J end lost 0 bases, and 12 bases lay between the germline ends. This CDR3 is built from 15 residues. The germline V gene has CDR1 SGHTA and CDR2 FQGTGA. CDR3 loop: CASSSRGGANYGYTF. CDR3 coding DNA: TGTGCCAGCAGCTCTCGGGGTGGAGCTAACTATGGCTACACCTTC.

The rearrangement joins TRBV21-1 to TRBJ1-2; no check of the table's D call, TRBD1, against the DNA was made. TRBV21-1 is labeled a pseudogene. The CDR3 is 18 residues long. CDR3 sequence reads: CASSKRRDRVDQNYGYTF. Written as DNA, the CDR3 is TGTGCCAGCAGCAAACGCCGGGACAGGGTAGACCAAAACTATGGCTACACCTTC.

This chain uses TRBV5-4 with TRBJ2-5; D is unresolved. CDR1 is SGHNT and CDR2 is YYREEE in the germline V gene (reference sequence). The CDR3 length is 12 residues. The ends were cut back, 0 bases at V and 4 bases at J, with 4 bases in the middle. CDR3 in DNA: TGTGCCAGCAGCTTGGCCGGAGAGACCCAGTACTTC. Its translation: CASSLAGETQYF. Looking up the rest from reference TRBV5-4 and TRBJ2-5 gives the full variable domain: ETGVTQSPTHLIKTRGQQVTLRCSSQSGHNTVSWYQQALGQGPQFIFQYYREEENGRGNFPPRFSGLQFPNYSSELNVNALELDDSALYLCASSLAGETQYFGPGTRLLVL.

The chain joins TRBV28 to TRBJ2-7; 9 nucleotides match TRBD1. The CDR3 consists of 15 residues. Germline-derived CDR1 and CDR2 are MDHEN and SYDVKM. V trimming: 5 bases; J trimming: 5 bases; junction bases outside the gene matches: 10. CDR3 residues: CASSPSLGTGNEQYF. CDR3 DNA sequence: TGTGCCAGCAGTCCTTCGCTTGGGACAGGGAACGAGCAGTACTTC. Drawing the rest from reference TRBV28 and TRBJ2-7, the complete variable domain is DVKVTQSSRYLVKRTGEKVFLECVQDMDHENMFWYRQDPGLGLRLIYFSYDVKMKEKGDIPEGYSVSREKKERFSLILESASTNQTSMYLCASSPSLGTGNEQYFGPGTRLTVT.

This chain connects TRBV18 to TRBJ2-2, with D possibly TRBD1 on 5 matching bases. CDR3 size: 16 residues. Trimming removed 1 base at V and 5 bases at J, with 14 bases between. The germline gives CDR1 KGHSH, CDR2 LQKENI. CDR3 in DNA: TGTGCCAGCTCACCACGCCAGGGCAGACAGACCGGGGAGCTGTTTTTT. This translates into CASSPRQGRQTGELFF.

The rearrangement joins TRBV5-5 to TRBJ1-3; D not certain. CDR1 is SGHKS and CDR2 is YYEKEE in the germline V gene (reference sequence). The CDR3 covers 16 residues. Trimming took 4 bases from V and 1 from J, leaving 15 bases between them. CDR3 coding DNA: TGTGCCAGCAGCATACGGACTAGGCTTTCTGGAAACACCATATATTTT. Translated: CASSIRTRLSGNTIYF.

The rearrangement uses TRBV19 and TRBJ1-5; D not certain. The V gene's germline CDR1 is LNHDA and CDR2 SQIVND (reference sequence). The CDR3 is 13 amino acids. V gave up 4 bases and J gave up 7 bases, with 11 bases separating them. The CDR3 DNA reads as TGTGCCAGTAGTAGCCAGGCCGAGCAGCCCCAGCATTTT. Translating gives CASSSQAEQPQHF.

This rearrangement joins TRBV29-1 to TRBJ1-2; no clear D. CDR3 length: 12 residues. CDR1 is SQVTM, CDR2 ANQGSEA, per germline. The CDR3, as DNA: TGCACCCACCGAGGGCAGGACGGTGGCTACACCTTC. Translation: CTHRGQDGGYTF.

Here the CDR3 DNA reads TGTGCCAGCAGCTTTCAACTGACAGGGCATAGCAATCAGCCCCAGCATTTT. Its translation is CASSFQLTGHSNQPQHF. The gene calls are TRBV5-8 and TRBJ1-5; 7 bases match TRBD1. This CDR3 region has 17 residues. The V segment lost 2 bases and the J segment 0 bases; nucleotides outside the gene matches: 8. CDR1 SGHTS and CDR2 YDEGEE come from the germline V gene.

This rearrangement joins TRBV5-4 to TRBJ2-7; D is perhaps TRBD2 (5 bases). CDR1 is SGHNT and CDR2 is YYREEE in the germline V gene (reference sequence). The length of the CDR3 is 13 residues. The V gene lost 0 bases and the J gene lost 7 bases, with 11 bases spanning the gap. The CDR3 DNA is TGTGCCAGCAGCTTGGACTTAGCGAGGGAGCAGTACTTC. It encodes CASSLDLAREQYF.